These 25 T cell receptor beta chains were all obtained from the same sample, sequenced in a study of metastatic and nonmetastatic thyroid tumors. TCRdb re-called clones via MiXCR from the PCR reads. The repertoire holds 33,000 or so clones, roughly 6.8% seen once, with 43% in the top ten. Nobody among the patients had been given any treatment before thyroid surgery. The sample comprised blood. These receptors originate from a female donor with papillary thyroid cancer or a benign thyroid nodule (not recorded which). Some clones in this sample may be carry-over from other donors' samples.

This clone has a count of ten or more. This chain uses TRBV10-3 with TRBJ2-6; D might be TRBD1 (6 bases). The V and J ends lost 3 bases and 2 bases respectively, with 17 bases between them. Germline lookup yields CDR1 ENHRY and CDR2 SYGVKD. The CDR3 runs to 18 residues. DNA of the CDR3: TGTGCCATCAGTGACGACACAGCAGGGGCGGCTGGGGCCAACGTCCTGACTTTC. Translating it yields CAISDDTAGAAGANVLTF.

This clone was seen repeatedly, ten times or more. The chain uses TRBV7-2 and TRBJ2-1; 10 bases match TRBD2. Looked up from germline, CDR1 is SGHTA and CDR2 is FQGNSA. Trimming cost V 7 bases and J 8 bases; bases outside gene matches: 11. The CDR3 covers 15 residues. CDR3: CASKERGGRVDEQFF. CDR3 in DNA: TGTGCCAGCAAGGAGCGGGGGGGCCGGGTCGATGAGCAGTTCTTC.

This clone was recorded many times. This rearrangement joins TRBV7-3 to TRBJ1-6; 8 bases line up with TRBD1. The CDR3 totals 16 residues. Germline V CDR1 and CDR2: SGHTA, FQGTGA. After removal of 11 bases from V and 6 bases from J, the junction contained 15 bases not matched to a gene. The CDR3 loop is CAQGTGPLVANSPLHF. CDR3 nucleotides: TGTGCCCAAGGGACAGGCCCGTTGGTTGCTAATTCACCCCTCCACTTT.

There are many counts of this clone. The rearrangement joins TRBV7-2 to TRBJ1-6; D not certain. V was clipped by 0 bases and J by 12 bases, with 9 bases between them. Germline CDR1 SGHTA, CDR2 FQGNSA. The CDR3 extends over 13 amino acids. The CDR3 nucleotides are TGTGCCAGCAGCTTAGCTCCTACCGGACCCCTCCACTTT. This gives the protein CASSLAPTGPLHF.

In this sample, this clone turned up a few times. V usage is TRBV20-1 and J usage is TRBJ2-1; 7 positions agree with TRBD2. CDR1 is DFQATT, CDR2 SNEGSKA, per germline (reference sequence). This CDR3 comprises 14 residues. V lost 6 bases, J lost 4 bases, and 9 bases stayed unmatched. CDR3 DNA sequence: TGCAGTGCCAAAACTAGCGACTTGTACAATGAGCAGTTCTTC. Its protein product is CSAKTSDLYNEQFF.

This clone appeared many times. The V gene is TRBV5-6, the J gene TRBJ2-3, with D perhaps matching TRBD1 or TRBD2 (6 bases each). This CDR3 region has 14 residues. V was pared by 10 bases and J by 1 base, with 16 bases between. CDR1 is SGHDT, CDR2 YYEEEE, per germline. CDR3 loop: CAGGVSGRTDTQYF. The CDR3 nucleotides read TGTGCCGGGGGCGTAAGCGGGCGCACAGATACGCAGTATTTT.

The sample holds many counts of this clone. The V gene is TRBV20-1, the J gene TRBJ2-7, with 9 bases aligning to TRBD1. V lost 4 bases to trimming and J lost 3 bases; unmatched junction nucleotides: 4. This CDR3 contains 13 residues. In germline, CDR1 is DFQATT, CDR2 SNEGSKA (reference sequence). The DNA of the CDR3 is TGCAGTGCTACCCCGGGACAGGGCTACGAGCAGTACTTC. This sequence encodes CSATPGQGYEQYF.

This clone is medium-sized by share. The chain has TRBV6-1 and TRBJ1-5; unclear D gene. With 5 bases removed from V and 0 bases from J, the gap between germline ends came to 8 bases. The germline V gene has CDR1 MNHNS and CDR2 SASEGT. The CDR3 contains 14 residues. This CDR3 reads CASSIQYSNQPQHF. DNA for the CDR3: TGTGCCAGCAGTATCCAATATAGCAATCAGCCCCAGCATTTT.

This clone has ten or more counts. The rearrangement joins TRBV6-1 to TRBJ2-1; TRBD2 matches 7 bases. The CDR3 covers 13 residues. V was clipped by 4 bases and J by 9 bases; unmatched bases: 6. Germline CDR1 reads MNHNS; CDR2 reads SASEGT. The CDR3 DNA reads TGTGCCAGCAGTGGCCGGGACTACCGTGAGCAGTTCTTC. It is translated as CASSGRDYREQFF.

This clone was recorded many times. The gene calls are TRBV11-2 and TRBJ2-5; the D is unclear. Trimming took 1 base from V and 4 from J, leaving 4 bases between them. CDR1 and CDR2 from the germline V gene are SGHAT and FQNNGV. CDR3 length equals 12 residues. The CDR3 DNA reads TGTGCCAGCAGCTTAGCGCGAGAGACCCAGTACTTC. Translated, it gives CASSLARETQYF.

This clone has at least ten counts. V and J are TRBV2 and TRBJ2-3, with D unclear. The CDR3 is 14 residues long. Between the trimmed V and J ends, which lost 6 bases and 1 base, there was a span of 11 bases. The germline V gene encodes CDR1 SNHLY and CDR2 FYNNEI. The CDR3 nucleotides read TGTGCCAGCAGGTACGAGCGTCGCACAGATACGCAGTATTTT. Its protein is CASRYERRTDTQYF.

This clone was detected ten times or more. This rearrangement joins TRBV19 to TRBJ2-7; D might be TRBD1 (6 bases). Trimming left V 1 base short and J 2 bases short, with 15 bases between. This CDR3 has 16 amino acids. CDR1 and CDR2 (germline): LNHDA, SQIVND (reference sequence). CDR3 DNA: TGTGCCAGTAGTATAGGCGGGCTCCAGGGGCCCTACGAGCAGTACTTC. This codes for CASSIGGLQGPYEQYF.

In its sample, this clone is medium-sized. The V gene is TRBV30, the J gene TRBJ1-2; D call uncertain. Deletions cut 5 bases from V and 3 bases from J, with 16 bases between. Germline V lookup: CDR1 GTSNPN, CDR2 SVGIG (reference sequence). The CDR3 sequence is 14 residues long. CDR3 amino acids: CAWAPSGRYYGYTF. The DNA for the CDR3 is TGTGCCTGGGCCCCATCCGGACGGTACTATGGCTACACCTTC.

This clone was recorded at least ten times. Other DNA sequences in the sample encode the same CDR3. This rearrangement joins TRBV2 to TRBJ2-5; possible D gene TRBD1, 6 bases. The length of the CDR3 is 13 residues. Germline loops: CDR1 SNHLY, CDR2 FYNNEI. V was clipped by 4 bases and J by 7 bases, with 13 bases between them. This CDR3 is CASSGQALGTQYF. CDR3 coding DNA: TGTGCCAGCAGTGGACAGGCCTTAGGGACCCAGTACTTC.

There are many counts of this clone. This chain uses TRBV30 with TRBJ2-2; D gene unclear. The germline gives CDR1 GTSNPN, CDR2 SVGIG (reference sequence). V was trimmed by 0 bases and J by 3 bases, leaving 11 bases between them. The CDR3 is 15 amino acids. The CDR3 DNA reads as TGTGCCTGGAGTGTACAACCAAAAGACACCGGGGAGCTGTTTTTT. Amino acids: CAWSVQPKDTGELFF.

This clone has a count of ten or more. V gene TRBV4-2 combines with J gene TRBJ2-3; the match to TRBD1 covers 7 bases. This CDR3 has 14 residues. The V gene's germline CDR1 is LGHNA and CDR2 YNFKEQ. The ends lost 4 bases at V and 1 base at J; junction bases unmatched: 2. The CDR3 nucleotides are TGTGCCAGCAGCCCAGGACAGGGCACAGATACGCAGTATTTT. Amino acids: CASSPGQGTDTQYF.

This clone appeared many times. The chain combines TRBV18 with TRBJ2-7; the match to TRBD2 covers 13 bases. The CDR3 is 15 amino acids. Germline V gene lookup returns CDR1 KGHSH and CDR2 LQKENI. Germline trimming cut 6 bases from V and 7 bases from J; bases unmatched to any gene: 9. The CDR3 DNA reads TGTGCCAGCTCCCCCGGACTAGCGGGAGTAAGTGAGCAGTACTTC. Translation: CASSPGLAGVSEQYF.

This clone was observed at least ten times. The rearrangement joins TRBV12-3 or TRBV12-4 to TRBJ2-3, with 8 bases that match TRBD2. This CDR3 spans 17 amino acids. Trimming took 3 bases from V and 0 from J; bases not matched to a gene: 8. CDR3: CASSFFGGGRSTDTQYF. In DNA form, the CDR3 reads TGTGCCAGCAGTTTCTTCGGCGGGGGGCGAAGCACAGATACGCAGTATTTT.

This clone has a count of ten or more. V usage is TRBV2 and J usage is TRBJ2-2, with D tentatively TRBD1 (5 bases). The CDR3 extends over 13 amino acids. The germline gives CDR1 SNHLY, CDR2 FYNNEI. V was clipped by 7 bases and J by 4 bases, with 10 bases between them. The CDR3 coding sequence is TGTGCCAGCATCCGAGACAGCACCGGGGAGCTGTTTTTT. Translating gives CASIRDSTGELFF. Looking up the rest from reference TRBV2 and TRBJ2-2 gives the full variable domain: EPEVTQTPSHQVTQMGQEVILRCVPISNHLYFYWYRQILGQKVEFLVSFYNNEISEKSEIFDDQFSVERPDGSNFTLKIRSTKLEDSAMYFCASIRDSTGELFFGEGSRLTVL.

This clone has ten or more counts. The chain couples TRBV5-1 to TRBJ2-5; D is perhaps TRBD1 or TRBD2 (6 bases each). The germline gives CDR1 SGHRS, CDR2 YFSETQ. V lost 3 bases and J lost 4, with 10 bases in between. The CDR3 is 13 residues long. CDR3: CASSYRGVETQYF. The CDR3 DNA is TGCGCCAGCAGCTATAGGGGGGTAGAGACCCAGTACTTC.

This clone showed up many times. The gene calls are TRBV19 and TRBJ1-4; 7 bases are shared with TRBD1. Germline CDR1 and CDR2: LNHDA and SQIVND (reference sequence). The CDR3 is 16 residues long. With V trimmed by 4 bases and J by 0 bases, 5 bases remained unmatched. CDR3 in DNA: TGTGCCAGTAGTAAGGAAACAGGGGCAACTAATGAAAAACTGTTTTTT. It translates to CASSKETGATNEKLFF.

In its sample, this clone was seen many times. J is TRBJ1-1 and V is TRBV7-9, with D unresolved. V was clipped by 2 bases and J by 0 bases, with 4 bases between them. The germline V gene encodes CDR1 SEHNR and CDR2 FQNEAQ (reference sequence). This CDR3 region has 13 residues. The CDR3 DNA reads TGTGCCAGCAGCTTATCAGTGAACACTGAAGCTTTCTTT. Translating it yields CASSLSVNTEAFF.

In this sample, this clone turned up many times. The chain recombines TRBV14 with TRBJ2-4, with D uncertain. The V gene's germline CDR1 is SGHDN and CDR2 FVKESK. This CDR3 has 16 amino acids. The V end lost 1 base, the J end lost 3 bases, and 13 bases lay between the germline ends. The CDR3: CASSQGIGVRKNIQYF. The CDR3 DNA reads TGTGCCAGCAGCCAAGGGATTGGTGTACGCAAAAACATTCAGTACTTC. The variable domain in full, with the rest retrieved from reference TRBV14 and TRBJ2-4, is EAGVTQFPSHSVIEKGQTVTLRCDPISGHDNLYWYRRVMGKEIKFLLHFVKESKQDESGMPNNRFLAERTGGTYSTLKVQPAELEDSGVYFCASSQGIGVRKNIQYFGAGTRLSVL.

The sample holds many counts of this clone. This chain connects TRBV12-3 or TRBV12-4 to TRBJ1-4, with D perhaps matching TRBD1 (5 bases). This CDR3 region has 13 residues. Trimming left V 4 bases short and J 5 bases short, with 8 bases between. Here the CDR3 DNA reads TGTGCCAGCAGTTACACAGGCAATGAAAAACTGTTTTTT. Its protein product is CASSYTGNEKLFF.

There are many counts of this clone. V is TRBV20-1 and J is TRBJ2-1; D is unresolved. The CDR3 length is 15 residues. Trimming took off 4 bases at V and 0 bases at J, with 13 bases between the two ends. Germline-derived CDR1 and CDR2 are DFQATT and SNEGSKA (reference sequence). The CDR3 is CSATPPGRSYNEQFF. In DNA form, the CDR3 reads TGCAGTGCTACCCCTCCCGGCCGCTCCTACAATGAGCAGTTCTTC.